This TCR beta chain was observed in a study of T cell responses to AZD1222 COVID-19 vaccine. The study's findings and limits: Repertoire sampling occurred only after the peak T cell response.

Note on this clone: As yet, its antigen is unknown.

Method: immunoSEQ multiplex PCR; TCRdb's copy keeps in-frame clones and lacks some. The table includes about 120,000 clones, approximately 87% detected once. Trimming removed 0 bases at V and 0 bases at J, with 9 bases between. This CDR3 spans 16 amino acids. The germline gives CDR1 MNHEY, CDR2 SVGEGT. The sequence came from an adult in good health. J is TRBJ2-1 and V is TRBV6-2 or TRBV6-3; D is unresolved. The sample in question was peripheral blood, obtained on day 0 of AZD1222 vaccination. The CDR3 loop is CASSYSSEHSYNEQFF. In nucleotides, the CDR3 is TGTGCCAGCAGTTACTCATCGGAGCACTCCTACAATGAGCAGTTCTTC.